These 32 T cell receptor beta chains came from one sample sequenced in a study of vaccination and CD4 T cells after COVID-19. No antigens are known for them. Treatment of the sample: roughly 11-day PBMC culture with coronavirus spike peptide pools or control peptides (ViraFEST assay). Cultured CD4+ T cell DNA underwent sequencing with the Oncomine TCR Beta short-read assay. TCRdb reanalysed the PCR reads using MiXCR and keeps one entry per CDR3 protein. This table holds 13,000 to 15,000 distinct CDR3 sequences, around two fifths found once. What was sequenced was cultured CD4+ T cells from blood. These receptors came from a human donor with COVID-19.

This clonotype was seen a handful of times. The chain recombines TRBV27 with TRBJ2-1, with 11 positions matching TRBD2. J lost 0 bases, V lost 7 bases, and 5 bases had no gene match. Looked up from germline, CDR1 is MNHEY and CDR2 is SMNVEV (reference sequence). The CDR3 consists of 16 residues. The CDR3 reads CASMTSGDRSYNEQFF. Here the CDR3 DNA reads TGTGCCAGCATGACTAGCGGGGACCGCTCCTACAATGAGCAGTTCTTC.

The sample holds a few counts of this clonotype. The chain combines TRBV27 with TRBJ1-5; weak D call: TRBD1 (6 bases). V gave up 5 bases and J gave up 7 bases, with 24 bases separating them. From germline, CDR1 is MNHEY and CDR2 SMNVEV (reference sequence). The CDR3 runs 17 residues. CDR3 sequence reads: CASSPARGALSGQPQHF. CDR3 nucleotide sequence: TGTGCCAGCAGTCCCGCCAGGGGCGCGCTGTCCGGACAGCCCCAGCATTTT.

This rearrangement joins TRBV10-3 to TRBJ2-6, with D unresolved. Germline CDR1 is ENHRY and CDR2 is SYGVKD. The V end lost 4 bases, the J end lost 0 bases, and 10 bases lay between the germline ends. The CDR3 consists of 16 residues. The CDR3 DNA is TGTGCCATCAGTGGGGCGGTGAGCTCTGGGGCCAACGTCCTGACTTTC. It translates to CAISGAVSSGANVLTF.

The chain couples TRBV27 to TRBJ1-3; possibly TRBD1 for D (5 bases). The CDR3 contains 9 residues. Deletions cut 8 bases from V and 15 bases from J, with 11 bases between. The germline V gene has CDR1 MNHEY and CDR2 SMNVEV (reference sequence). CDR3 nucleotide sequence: TGTGCCAGCGGGACCCTAGGATATTTT. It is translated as CASGTLGYF.

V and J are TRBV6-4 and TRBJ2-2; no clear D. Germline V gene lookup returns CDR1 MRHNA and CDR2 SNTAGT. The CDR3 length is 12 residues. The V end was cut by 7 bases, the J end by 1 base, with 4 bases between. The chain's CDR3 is CASKQNTGELFF. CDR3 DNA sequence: TGTGCCAGCAAACAGAACACCGGGGAGCTGTTTTTT.

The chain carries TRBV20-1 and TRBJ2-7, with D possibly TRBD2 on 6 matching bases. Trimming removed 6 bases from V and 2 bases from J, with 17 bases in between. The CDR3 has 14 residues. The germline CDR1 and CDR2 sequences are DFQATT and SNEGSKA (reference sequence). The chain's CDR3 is CSAVPTGVPYEQYF. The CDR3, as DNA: TGCAGTGCCGTCCCTACGGGGGTCCCCTACGAGCAGTACTTC.

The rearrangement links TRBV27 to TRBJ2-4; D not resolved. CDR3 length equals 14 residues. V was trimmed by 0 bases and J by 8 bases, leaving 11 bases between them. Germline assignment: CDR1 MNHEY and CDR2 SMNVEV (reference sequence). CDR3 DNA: TGTGCCAGCAGTTTATCGTTAGGCCCTTACATTCAGTACTTC. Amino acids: CASSLSLGPYIQYF.

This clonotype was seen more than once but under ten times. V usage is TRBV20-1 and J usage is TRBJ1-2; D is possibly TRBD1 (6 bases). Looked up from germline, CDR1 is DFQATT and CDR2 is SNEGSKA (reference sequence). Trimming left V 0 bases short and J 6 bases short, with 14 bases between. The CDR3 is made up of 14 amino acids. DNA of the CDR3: TGCAGTGCTAGAGACCCGACAGGAAAGGATGGCTACACCTTC. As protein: CSARDPTGKDGYTF.

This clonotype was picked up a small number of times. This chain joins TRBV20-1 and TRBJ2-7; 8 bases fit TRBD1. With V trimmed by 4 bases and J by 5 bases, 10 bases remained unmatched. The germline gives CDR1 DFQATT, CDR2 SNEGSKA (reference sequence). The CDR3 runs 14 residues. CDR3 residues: CSAIGTGTRDEQYF. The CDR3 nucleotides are TGCAGTGCTATAGGGACAGGTACTCGGGACGAGCAGTACTTC.

CDR3 protein: CSASRAERGADEAFF. The DNA for the CDR3 is TGCAGCGCCTCAAGGGCCGAGAGAGGGGCCGATGAAGCTTTCTTT. The J gene is TRBJ1-1, the V gene TRBV29-1, with D possibly being TRBD1 (5 bases). Trimming pared 7 bases from V and 7 bases from J, leaving 25 bases between. Per the germline V gene, CDR1 is SQVTM and CDR2 is ANQGSEA. This CDR3 is built from 15 residues.

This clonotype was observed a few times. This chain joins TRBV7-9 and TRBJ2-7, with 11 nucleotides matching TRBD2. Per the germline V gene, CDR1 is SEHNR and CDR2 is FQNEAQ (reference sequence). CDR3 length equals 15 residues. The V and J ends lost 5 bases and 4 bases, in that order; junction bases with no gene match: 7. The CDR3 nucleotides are TGTGCCAGCAGCGTTGCCGGGACTAGCGGATACGAGCAGTACTTC. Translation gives CASSVAGTSGYEQYF.

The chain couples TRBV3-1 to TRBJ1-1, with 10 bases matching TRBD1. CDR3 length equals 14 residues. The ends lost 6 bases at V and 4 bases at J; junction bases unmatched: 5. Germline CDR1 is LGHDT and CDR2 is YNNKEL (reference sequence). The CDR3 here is CASSIGQGGTEAFF. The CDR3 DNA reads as TGTGCCAGCAGTATCGGACAGGGGGGCACTGAAGCTTTCTTT.

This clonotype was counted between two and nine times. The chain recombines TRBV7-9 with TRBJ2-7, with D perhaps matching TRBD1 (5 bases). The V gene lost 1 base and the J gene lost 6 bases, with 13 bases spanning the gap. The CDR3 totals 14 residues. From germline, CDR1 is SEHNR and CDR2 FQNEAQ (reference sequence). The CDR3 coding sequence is TGTGCCAGCAGCTTAGGGGGCATCGTCGGCGAGCAGTACTTC. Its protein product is CASSLGGIVGEQYF. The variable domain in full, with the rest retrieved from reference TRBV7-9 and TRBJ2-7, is DTGVSQNPRHKITKRGQNVTFRCDPISEHNRLYWYRQTLGQGPEFLTYFQNEAQLEKSRLLSDRFSAERPKGSFSTLEIQRTEQGDSAMYLCASSLGGIVGEQYFGPGTRLTVT.

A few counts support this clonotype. This CDR3 reads CASSYEGARGYTF. CDR3 bases: TGTGCCAGCAGTTACGAAGGGGCGCGAGGCTACACCTTC. The chain is built from TRBV6-5 and TRBJ1-2; possible D gene TRBD1, 5 bases. There are 13 residues in the CDR3. CDR1 and CDR2 (germline): MNHEY, SVGAGI. V gave up 2 bases and J gave up 8 bases, with 12 bases separating them.

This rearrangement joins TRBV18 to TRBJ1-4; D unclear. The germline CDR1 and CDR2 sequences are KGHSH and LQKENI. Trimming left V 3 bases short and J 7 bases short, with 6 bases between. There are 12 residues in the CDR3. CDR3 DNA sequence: TGTGCCAGCTCACCGGAGGGTGAAAAACTGTTTTTT. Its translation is CASSPEGEKLFF.

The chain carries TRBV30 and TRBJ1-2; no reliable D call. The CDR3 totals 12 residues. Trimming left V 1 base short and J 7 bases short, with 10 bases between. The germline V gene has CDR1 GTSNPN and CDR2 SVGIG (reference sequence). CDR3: CAWSALSGGYTF. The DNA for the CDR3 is TGTGCCTGGAGTGCCCTTTCAGGTGGCTACACCTTC.

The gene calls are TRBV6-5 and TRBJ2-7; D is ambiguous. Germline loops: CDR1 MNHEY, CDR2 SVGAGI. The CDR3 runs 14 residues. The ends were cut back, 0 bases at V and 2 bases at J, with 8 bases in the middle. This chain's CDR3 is CASSYSSLTYEQYF. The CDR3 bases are TGTGCCAGCAGTTACTCCTCCCTAACCTACGAGCAGTACTTC.

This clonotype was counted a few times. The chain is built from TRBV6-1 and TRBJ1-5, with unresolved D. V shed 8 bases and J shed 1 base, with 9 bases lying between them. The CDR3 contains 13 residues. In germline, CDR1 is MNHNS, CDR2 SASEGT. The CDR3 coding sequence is TGTGCCAGCGTGAGGGTGAGCAATCAGCCCCAGCATTTT. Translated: CASVRVSNQPQHF.

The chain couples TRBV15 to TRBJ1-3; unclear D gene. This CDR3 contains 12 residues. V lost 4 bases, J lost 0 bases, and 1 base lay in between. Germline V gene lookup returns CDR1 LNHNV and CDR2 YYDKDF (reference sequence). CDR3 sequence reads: CATSNSGNTIYF. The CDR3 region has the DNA TGTGCCACCAGCAACTCTGGAAACACCATATATTTT.

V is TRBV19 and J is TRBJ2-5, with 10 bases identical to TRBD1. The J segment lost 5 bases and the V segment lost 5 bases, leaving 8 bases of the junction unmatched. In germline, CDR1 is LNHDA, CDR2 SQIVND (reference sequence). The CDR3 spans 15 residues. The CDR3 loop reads CASSAGQGKIETQYF. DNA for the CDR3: TGTGCCAGTAGTGCGGGACAGGGGAAAATCGAGACCCAGTACTTC.

CDR3 sequence: CASSLPLGNQETQYF. CDR3 coding DNA: TGTGCCAGCAGTTTACCCCTAGGGAATCAAGAGACCCAGTACTTC. The chain employs TRBV28 and TRBJ2-5; no definite D call. From germline, CDR1 is MDHEN and CDR2 SYDVKM. Deletions cut 2 bases from V and 2 bases from J, with 12 bases between. There are 15 residues in the CDR3.

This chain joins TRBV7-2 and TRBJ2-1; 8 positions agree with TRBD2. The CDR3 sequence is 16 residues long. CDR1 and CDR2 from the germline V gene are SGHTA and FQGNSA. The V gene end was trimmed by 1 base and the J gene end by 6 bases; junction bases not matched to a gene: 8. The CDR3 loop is CASSLGSGGLGNEQFF. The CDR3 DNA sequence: TGTGCCAGCAGCTTAGGGAGCGGGGGTTTGGGCAATGAGCAGTTCTTC. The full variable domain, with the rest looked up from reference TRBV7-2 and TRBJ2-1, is GAGVSQSPSNKVTEKGKDVELRCDPISGHTALYWYRQSLGQGLEFLIYFQGNSAPDKSGLPSDRFSAERTGGSVSTLTIQRTQQEDSAVYLCASSLGSGGLGNEQFFGPGTRLTVL.

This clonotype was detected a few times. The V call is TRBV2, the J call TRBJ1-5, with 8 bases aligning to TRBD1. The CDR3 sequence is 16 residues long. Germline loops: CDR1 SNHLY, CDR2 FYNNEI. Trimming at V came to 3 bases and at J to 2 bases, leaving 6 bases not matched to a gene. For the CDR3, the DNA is TGTGCCAGCAGTGATCGGACAGGGTGGGGCAATCAGCCCCAGCATTTT. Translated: CASSDRTGWGNQPQHF.

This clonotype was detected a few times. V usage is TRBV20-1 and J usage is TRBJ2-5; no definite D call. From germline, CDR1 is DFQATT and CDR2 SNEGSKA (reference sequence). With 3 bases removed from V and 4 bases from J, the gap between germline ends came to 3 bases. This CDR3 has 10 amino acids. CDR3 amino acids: CSARGETQYF. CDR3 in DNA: TGCAGTGCTAGGGGAGAGACCCAGTACTTC.

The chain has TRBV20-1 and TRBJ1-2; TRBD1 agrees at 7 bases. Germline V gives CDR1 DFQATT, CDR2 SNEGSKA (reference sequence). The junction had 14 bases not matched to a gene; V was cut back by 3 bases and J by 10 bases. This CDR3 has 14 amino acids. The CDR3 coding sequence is TGCAGTGCTAGCCCTACAGGGGCGACCCCCTACTACACCTTC. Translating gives CSASPTGATPYYTF.

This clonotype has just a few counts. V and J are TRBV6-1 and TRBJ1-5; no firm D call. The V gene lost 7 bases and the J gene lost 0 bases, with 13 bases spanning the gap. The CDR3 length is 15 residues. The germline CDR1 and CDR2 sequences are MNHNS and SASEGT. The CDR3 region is CASNLWVSSNQPQHF. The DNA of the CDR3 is TGTGCCAGCAACCTCTGGGTCTCTAGCAATCAGCCCCAGCATTTT.

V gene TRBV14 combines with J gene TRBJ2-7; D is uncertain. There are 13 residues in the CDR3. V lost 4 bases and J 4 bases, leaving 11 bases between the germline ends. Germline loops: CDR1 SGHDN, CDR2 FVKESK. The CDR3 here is CASSPEGLYEQYF. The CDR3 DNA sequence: TGTGCCAGCAGCCCTGAAGGGCTGTACGAGCAGTACTTC.

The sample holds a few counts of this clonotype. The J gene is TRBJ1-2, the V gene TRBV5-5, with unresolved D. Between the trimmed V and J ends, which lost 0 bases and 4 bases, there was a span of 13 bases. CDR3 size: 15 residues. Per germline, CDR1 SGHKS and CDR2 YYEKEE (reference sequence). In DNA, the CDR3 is TGTGCCAGCAGCTTGGAATGGGCCCTAGGCTATGGCTACACCTTC. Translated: CASSLEWALGYGYTF.

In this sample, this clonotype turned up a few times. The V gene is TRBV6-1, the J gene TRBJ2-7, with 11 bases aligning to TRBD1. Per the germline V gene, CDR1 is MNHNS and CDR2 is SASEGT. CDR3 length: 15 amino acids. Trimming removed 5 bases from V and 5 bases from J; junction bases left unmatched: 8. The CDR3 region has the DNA TGTGCCAGCAGTAAGGACAGGGGGCAAGGCGACGAGCAGTACTTC. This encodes CASSKDRGQGDEQYF.

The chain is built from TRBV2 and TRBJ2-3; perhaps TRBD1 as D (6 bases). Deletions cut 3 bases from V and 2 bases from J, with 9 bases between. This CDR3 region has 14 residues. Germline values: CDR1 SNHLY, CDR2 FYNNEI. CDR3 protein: CASSEGDNTDTQYF. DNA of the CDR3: TGTGCCAGCAGTGAGGGGGACAACACAGATACGCAGTATTTT.

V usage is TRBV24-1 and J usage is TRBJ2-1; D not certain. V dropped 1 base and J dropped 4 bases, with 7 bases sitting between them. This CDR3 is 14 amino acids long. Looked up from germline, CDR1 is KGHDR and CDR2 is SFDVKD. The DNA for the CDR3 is TGTGCCACCAGTGATTTCTCAGGTTACAATGAGCAGTTCTTC. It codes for CATSDFSGYNEQFF.

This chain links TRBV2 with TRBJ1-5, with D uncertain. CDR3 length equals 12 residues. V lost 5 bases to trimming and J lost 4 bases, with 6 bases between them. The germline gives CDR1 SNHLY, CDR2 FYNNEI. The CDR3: CASSPRNQPQHF. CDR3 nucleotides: TGTGCCAGCAGTCCCAGAAATCAGCCCCAGCATTTT.